This T cell receptor beta chain stems from a study of cytomegalovirus exposure and HLA in healthy donors. Findings of the study overall: The study designated 150 or so TCR beta chains cytomegalovirus-associated.

This clone was found a few times. The antigen is unknown. With 60 Vbeta and 13 Jbeta primers, the PCR was carried out. The table came from immunoSEQ multiplex PCR; TCRdb's copy has only in-frame clones and leaves some out. The data show some 200,000 clones, roughly 80% seen once. With 4 bases removed from V and 9 bases from J, the gap between germline ends came to 12 bases. Germline V gene data show CDR1 as SQVTM and CDR2 as ANQGSEA. This CDR3 has 11 residues. This TCR came from a woman between 18 and 30 years old in good health and CMV-seronegative. The chain uses TRBV29-1 and TRBJ1-1; perhaps TRBD1 as D (6 bases). Sequencing used PBMCs. Written as DNA, the CDR3 is TGCAGCGTTGTAGGGGGTGAGAAAGCTTTCTTT. The encoded protein is CSVVGGEKAFF.